The 15 T cell receptor beta chains in this list originate from one sample, sequenced in a study of regulatory dendritic cells for organ transplantation. Repertoires were generated with immunoSEQ multiplex PCR, while TCRdb's copy carries only in-frame clones and drops some. Here the sample spans 25,000 or so clones, roughly 80% being singletons. The specimen was naive CD4+ T cells from blood. The sample's subset: CD45RA+ naive T cells. Receptor source: a human donor in good health.

V usage is TRBV18 and J usage is TRBJ1-5, with 7 nucleotides matching TRBD1. J was trimmed by 7 bases and V by 3 bases; bases with no gene match: 12. The CDR3 consists of 16 residues. Germline CDR1 is KGHSH and CDR2 is LQKENI. CDR3 nucleotide sequence: TGTGCCAGCTCACCCTCCAACCGGGACAGAGGACAGCCCCAGCATTTT. As protein: CASSPSNRDRGQPQHF.

The V gene is TRBV29-1, the J gene TRBJ2-3, with unresolved D. CDR1 is SQVTM, CDR2 ANQGSEA, per germline. V was cut by 4 bases and J by 6 bases, with 14 bases left in between. The CDR3 covers 13 residues. The chain's CDR3 is CSVVLLPEDTQYF. The CDR3, as DNA: TGCAGCGTTGTCCTCCTACCCGAGGATACGCAGTATTTT.

Turning to this clone: Mismatch with germline at one junction end may stem from a read error. The V gene is TRBV7-7, the J gene TRBJ2-7; 8 nucleotides match TRBD2. The CDR3 loop spans 14 amino acids. Germline assignment: CDR1 SSHAT and CDR2 FNYEAQ (reference sequence). The DNA of the CDR3 is TGTGCTAGCAGCCCTATGATAGCGGGGAACGAGCAGTACTTC. Translating gives CASSPMIAGNEQYF.

This sequence joins TRBV7-2 and TRBJ2-3; D is possibly TRBD2 (6 bases). Trimming pared 8 bases from V and 2 bases from J, leaving 20 bases between. Germline CDR1 is SGHTA and CDR2 is FQGNSA. The CDR3 is 16 residues long. The CDR3 is CASLALGGVNTDTQYF. The CDR3 nucleotides are TGTGCCAGCCTTGCCCTCGGCGGGGTGAACACAGATACGCAGTATTTT.

The chain recombines TRBV18 with TRBJ2-7; 10 bases are a match to TRBD2. J gave up 1 base and V 3 bases, and 9 bases lay outside the gene matches. This CDR3 is 17 amino acids long. CDR1 and CDR2 from the germline V gene are KGHSH and LQKENI. The CDR3 here is CASSPQELAGLSYEQYF. CDR3 coding DNA: TGTGCCAGCTCACCGCAAGAACTAGCGGGGCTTTCCTACGAGCAGTACTTC.

The CDR3 sequence: CASSPGHLNQPQHF. CDR3 in DNA: TGTGCCAGCAGCCCGGGTCACCTCAATCAGCCCCAGCATTTT. The chain joins TRBV7-2 to TRBJ1-5; no clear D gene. The CDR3 loop spans 14 amino acids. V gave up 5 bases and J gave up 3 bases, with 11 bases separating them. From germline, CDR1 is SGHTA and CDR2 FQGNSA.

The chain uses TRBV5-1 and TRBJ1-3, with unresolved D. The CDR3 is 14 amino acids. Per germline, CDR1 SGHRS and CDR2 YFSETQ. Trimming pared 0 bases from V and 0 bases from J, leaving 4 bases between. CDR3 coding DNA: TGCGCCAGCAGCTTGGGCGGCTCTGGAAACACCATATATTTT. It translates to CASSLGGSGNTIYF.

The CDR3 spells CASSPPGLASEQYF. DNA for the CDR3: TGTGCCAGCTCACCACCGGGACTAGCGAGCGAGCAGTACTTC. The chain links TRBV18 to TRBJ2-7; 10 nucleotides align to TRBD2. The V segment lost 0 bases and the J segment 6 bases; nucleotides outside the gene matches: 2. Germline CDR1 is KGHSH and CDR2 is LQKENI. The CDR3 covers 14 residues.

The V gene is TRBV5-4, the J gene TRBJ2-1; 10 bases are a match to TRBD1. The V and J ends lost 0 bases and 5 bases, in that order; junction bases with no gene match: 2. The CDR3 sequence is 15 residues long. Per germline, CDR1 SGHNT and CDR2 YYREEE (reference sequence). CDR3 bases: TGTGCCAGCAGCTTGGCCGGACAGGGGGACAATGAGCAGTTCTTC. Protein sequence: CASSLAGQGDNEQFF.

The rearrangement uses TRBV27 and TRBJ2-5; no reliable D call. Germline V gene sequence: CDR1 MNHEY, CDR2 SMNVEV (reference sequence). The length of the CDR3 is 13 residues. V lost 0 bases and J lost 6, with 8 bases in between. CDR3 bases: TGTGCCAGCAGTTTATCCCGTCAGAAGACCCAGTACTTC. Translation: CASSLSRQKTQYF.

The chain uses TRBV27 and TRBJ1-5; perhaps TRBD1 as D (6 bases). This CDR3 comprises 15 residues. CDR1 MNHEY and CDR2 SMNVEV come from the germline V gene (reference sequence). The ends were cut back, 6 bases at V and 0 bases at J, with 12 bases in the middle. The CDR3 DNA reads as TGTGCCAGCAGCCGGGGGGCATATAGCAATCAGCCCCAGCATTTT. It yields the protein CASSRGAYSNQPQHF.

The rearrangement uses TRBV18 and TRBJ2-3, with 12 bases that match TRBD1. Germline CDR1 reads KGHSH; CDR2 reads LQKENI. Trimming cost V 1 base and J 2 bases; bases outside gene matches: 7. CDR3 length equals 18 residues. CDR3 loop: CASSPLGTGGSYTDTQYF. The CDR3 DNA sequence: TGTGCCAGCTCACCACTCGGGACAGGGGGCAGCTACACAGATACGCAGTATTTT.

The chain uses TRBV19 and TRBJ2-2; TRBD1 aligns across 8 bases. V lost 7 bases, J lost 6 bases, and 7 bases stayed unmatched. Germline V lookup: CDR1 LNHDA, CDR2 SQIVND (reference sequence). CDR3 length equals 14 residues. Here the CDR3 DNA reads TGTGCCAGTAACGGACAGGGAAAGTCCGGGGAGCTGTTTTTT. Amino acids: CASNGQGKSGELFF.

This clone showed up just a few times. The rearrangement links TRBV4-3 to TRBJ1-5, with D possibly TRBD1 on 5 matching bases. Germline loops: CDR1 LGHNA, CDR2 YSLEER. V shed 1 base and J shed 3 bases, with 13 bases lying between them. CDR3 length: 16 residues. CDR3 in DNA: TGCGCCAGCAGCCAAGCCCTTGGAGGGGTCAATCAGCCCCAGCATTTT. It yields the protein CASSQALGGVNQPQHF.

The chain is built from TRBV5-1 and TRBJ1-2; 7 bases match TRBD1. Trimming cost V 0 bases and J 8 bases; bases outside gene matches: 16. Germline CDR1 reads SGHRS; CDR2 reads YFSETQ. CDR3 size: 17 residues. In DNA, the CDR3 is TGCGCCAGCAGCTTGGTTTCAGGGACAGTCGATCGGCGAGGCTACACCTTC. Translating gives CASSLVSGTVDRRGYTF.